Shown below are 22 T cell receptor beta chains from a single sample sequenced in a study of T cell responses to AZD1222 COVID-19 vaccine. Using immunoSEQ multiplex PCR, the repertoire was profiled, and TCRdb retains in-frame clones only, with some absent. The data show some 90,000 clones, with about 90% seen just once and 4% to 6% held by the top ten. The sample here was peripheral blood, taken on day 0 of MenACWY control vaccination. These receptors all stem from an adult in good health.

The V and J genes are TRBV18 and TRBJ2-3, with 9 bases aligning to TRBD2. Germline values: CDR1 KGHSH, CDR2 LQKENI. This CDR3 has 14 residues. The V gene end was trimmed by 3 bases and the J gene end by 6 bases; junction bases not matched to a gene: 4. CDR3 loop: CASSPRGGLDTQYF. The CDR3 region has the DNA TGTGCCAGCTCACCGCGGGGGGGCCTTGATACGCAGTATTTT.

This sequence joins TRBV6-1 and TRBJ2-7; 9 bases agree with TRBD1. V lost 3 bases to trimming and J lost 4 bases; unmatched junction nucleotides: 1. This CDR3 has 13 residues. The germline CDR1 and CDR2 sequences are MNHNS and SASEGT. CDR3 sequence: CASSDGQGYEQYF. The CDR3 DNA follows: TGTGCCAGCAGTGATGGACAGGGGTACGAGCAGTACTTC.

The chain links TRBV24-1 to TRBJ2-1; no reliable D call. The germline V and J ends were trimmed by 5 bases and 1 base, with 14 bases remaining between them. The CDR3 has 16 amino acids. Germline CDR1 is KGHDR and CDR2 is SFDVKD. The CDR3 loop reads CATSGSPPLSYNEQFF. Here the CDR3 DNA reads TGTGCCACCAGTGGGTCCCCGCCCCTATCCTACAATGAGCAGTTCTTC.

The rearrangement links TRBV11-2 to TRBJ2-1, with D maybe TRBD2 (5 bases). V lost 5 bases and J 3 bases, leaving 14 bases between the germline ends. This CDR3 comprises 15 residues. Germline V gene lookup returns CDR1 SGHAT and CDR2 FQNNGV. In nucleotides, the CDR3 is TGTGCCAGCAGCACTGAGGGCAGCATCTACAATGAGCAGTTCTTC. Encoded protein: CASSTEGSIYNEQFF.

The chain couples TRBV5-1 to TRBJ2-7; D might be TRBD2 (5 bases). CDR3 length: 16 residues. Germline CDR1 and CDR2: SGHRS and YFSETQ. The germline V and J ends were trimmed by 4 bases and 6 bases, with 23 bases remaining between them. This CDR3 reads CASSPNPQTKGLEQYF. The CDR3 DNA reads TGCGCCAGCAGCCCCAACCCGCAGACTAAGGGCCTCGAGCAGTACTTC.

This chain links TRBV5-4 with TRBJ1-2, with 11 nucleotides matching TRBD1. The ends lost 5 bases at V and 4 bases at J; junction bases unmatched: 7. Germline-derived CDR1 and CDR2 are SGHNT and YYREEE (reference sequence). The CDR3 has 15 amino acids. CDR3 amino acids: CASRSGTGGSYGYTF. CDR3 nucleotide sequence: TGTGCCAGCAGATCCGGGACAGGGGGGTCCTATGGCTACACCTTC.

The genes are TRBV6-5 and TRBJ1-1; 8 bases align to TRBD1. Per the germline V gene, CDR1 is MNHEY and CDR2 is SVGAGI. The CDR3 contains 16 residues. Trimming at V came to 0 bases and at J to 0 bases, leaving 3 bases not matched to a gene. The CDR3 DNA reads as TGTGCCAGCAGTTACTCGGGACAGGCCATGAACACTGAAGCTTTCTTT. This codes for CASSYSGQAMNTEAFF.

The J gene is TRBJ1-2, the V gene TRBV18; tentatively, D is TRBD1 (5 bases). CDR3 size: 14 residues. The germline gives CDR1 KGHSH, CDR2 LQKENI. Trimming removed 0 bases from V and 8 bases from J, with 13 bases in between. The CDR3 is CASSPPSGPTGYTF. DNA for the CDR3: TGTGCCAGCTCACCACCGTCAGGGCCAACGGGCTACACCTTC.

CDR3 in amino acids: CASSEVVSEKLFF. CDR3 nucleotides: TGTGCCAGCAGTGAAGTGGTCAGCGAAAAACTGTTTTTT. The chain links TRBV6-1 to TRBJ1-4; D gene unclear. V was clipped by 1 base and J by 8 bases, with 8 bases between them. CDR1 is MNHNS and CDR2 is SASEGT in the germline V gene. This CDR3 spans 13 amino acids.

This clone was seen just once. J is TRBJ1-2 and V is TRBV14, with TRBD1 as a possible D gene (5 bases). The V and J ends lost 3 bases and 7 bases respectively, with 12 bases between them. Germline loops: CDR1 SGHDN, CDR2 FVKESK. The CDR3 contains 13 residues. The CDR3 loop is CASSHGAGGGYTF. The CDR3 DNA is TGTGCCAGCAGCCATGGGGCCGGCGGTGGCTACACCTTC.

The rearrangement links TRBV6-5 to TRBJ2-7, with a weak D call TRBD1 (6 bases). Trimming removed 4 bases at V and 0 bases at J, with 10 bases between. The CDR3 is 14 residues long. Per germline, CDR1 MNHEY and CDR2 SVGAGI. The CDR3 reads CASSSGQYSYEQYF. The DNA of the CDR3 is TGTGCCAGCAGTTCGGGACAATACTCCTACGAGCAGTACTTC.

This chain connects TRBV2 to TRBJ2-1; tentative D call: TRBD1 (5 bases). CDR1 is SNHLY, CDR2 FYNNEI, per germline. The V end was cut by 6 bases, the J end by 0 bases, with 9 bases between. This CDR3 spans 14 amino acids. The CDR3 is CASRGDGSYNEQFF. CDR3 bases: TGTGCCAGCAGAGGGGATGGCTCCTACAATGAGCAGTTCTTC.

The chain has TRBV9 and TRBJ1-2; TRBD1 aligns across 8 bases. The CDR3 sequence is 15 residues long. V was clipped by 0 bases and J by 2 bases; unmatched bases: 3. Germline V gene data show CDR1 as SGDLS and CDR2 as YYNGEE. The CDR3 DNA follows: TGTGCCAGCAGCGTAGTGAACAGGGGGAACTATGGCTACACCTTC. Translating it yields CASSVVNRGNYGYTF.

CDR3 sequence (DNA): TGCGCCAGCGAAGCCGGGACAGGGGAGACTGAAGCTTTCTTT. Amino acids: CASEAGTGETEAFF. The chain recombines TRBV5-1 with TRBJ1-1, with TRBD1 matching 10 bases. Germline V gene data show CDR1 as SGHRS and CDR2 as YFSETQ. This CDR3 region has 14 residues. V dropped 7 bases and J dropped 5; count of bases not matched to a gene: 8.

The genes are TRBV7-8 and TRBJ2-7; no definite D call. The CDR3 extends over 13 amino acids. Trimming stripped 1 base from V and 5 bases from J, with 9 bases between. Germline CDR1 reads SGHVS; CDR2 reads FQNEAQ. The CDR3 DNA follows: TGTGCCAGCAGCTTAGGGGGTTTCGACGAGCAGTACTTC. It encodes CASSLGGFDEQYF.

The CDR3 spells CASSVGPSSNQPQHF. CDR3 DNA sequence: TGTGCCAGCAGCGTAGGACCTTCTAGCAATCAGCCCCAGCATTTT. This chain uses TRBV5-6 with TRBJ1-5; D not certain. In germline, CDR1 is SGHDT, CDR2 YYEEEE. This CDR3 is built from 15 residues. The germline V and J ends were trimmed by 4 bases and 0 bases, with 11 bases remaining between them.

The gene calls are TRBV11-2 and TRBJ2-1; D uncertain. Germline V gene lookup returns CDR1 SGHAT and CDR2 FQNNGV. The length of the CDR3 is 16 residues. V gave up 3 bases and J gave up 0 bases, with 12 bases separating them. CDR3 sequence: CASSLHGSSSYNEQFF. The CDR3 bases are TGTGCCAGCAGCTTGCACGGCTCCAGCTCCTACAATGAGCAGTTCTTC.

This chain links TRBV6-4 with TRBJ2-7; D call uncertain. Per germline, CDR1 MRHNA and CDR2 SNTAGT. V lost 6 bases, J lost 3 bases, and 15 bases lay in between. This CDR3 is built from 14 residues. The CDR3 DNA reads TGTGCCAGCAGGGACCCAGGCAGTCACTACGAGCAGTACTTC. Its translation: CASRDPGSHYEQYF.

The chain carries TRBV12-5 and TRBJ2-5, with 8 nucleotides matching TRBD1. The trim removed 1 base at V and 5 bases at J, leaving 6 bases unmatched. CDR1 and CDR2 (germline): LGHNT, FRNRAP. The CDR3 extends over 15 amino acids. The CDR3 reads CASGLAQGAGETQYF. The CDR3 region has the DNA TGTGCTAGTGGTTTGGCCCAGGGGGCTGGGGAGACCCAGTACTTC.

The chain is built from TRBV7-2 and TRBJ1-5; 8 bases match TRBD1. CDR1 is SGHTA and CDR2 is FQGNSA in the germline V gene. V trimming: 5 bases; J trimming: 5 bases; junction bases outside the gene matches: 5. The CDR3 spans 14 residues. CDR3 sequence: CASSPGTGDQPQHF. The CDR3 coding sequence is TGTGCCAGCAGCCCCGGGACAGGTGATCAGCCCCAGCATTTT.

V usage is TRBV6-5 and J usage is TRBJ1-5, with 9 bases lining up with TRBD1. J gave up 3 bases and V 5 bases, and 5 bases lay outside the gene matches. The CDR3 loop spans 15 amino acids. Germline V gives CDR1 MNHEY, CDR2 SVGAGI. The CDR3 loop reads CASSLDRGPNQPQHF. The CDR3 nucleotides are TGTGCCAGCAGTCTGGACAGGGGTCCCAATCAGCCCCAGCATTTT.

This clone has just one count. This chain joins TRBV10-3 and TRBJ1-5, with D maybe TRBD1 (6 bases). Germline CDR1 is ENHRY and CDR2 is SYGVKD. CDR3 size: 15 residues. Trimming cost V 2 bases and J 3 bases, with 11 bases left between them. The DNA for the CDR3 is TGTGCCATCAGTGAGAATAGGGGGGACAATCAGCCCCAGCATTTT. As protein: CAISENRGDNQPQHF.